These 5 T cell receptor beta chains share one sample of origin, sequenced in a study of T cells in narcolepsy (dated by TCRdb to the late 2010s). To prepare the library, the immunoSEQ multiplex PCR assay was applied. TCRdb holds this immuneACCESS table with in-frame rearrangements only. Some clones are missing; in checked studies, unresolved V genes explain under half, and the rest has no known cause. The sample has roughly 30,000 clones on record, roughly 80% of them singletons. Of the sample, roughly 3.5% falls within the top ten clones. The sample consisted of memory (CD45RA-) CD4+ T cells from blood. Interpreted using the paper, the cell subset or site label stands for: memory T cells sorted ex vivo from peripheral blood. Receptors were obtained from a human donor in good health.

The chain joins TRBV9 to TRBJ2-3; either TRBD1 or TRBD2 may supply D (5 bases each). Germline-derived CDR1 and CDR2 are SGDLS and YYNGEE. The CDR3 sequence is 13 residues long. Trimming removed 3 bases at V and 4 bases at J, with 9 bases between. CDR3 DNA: TGTGCCAGCAGCGAGAGGGGCGCAGATACGCAGTATTTT. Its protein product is CASSERGADTQYF.

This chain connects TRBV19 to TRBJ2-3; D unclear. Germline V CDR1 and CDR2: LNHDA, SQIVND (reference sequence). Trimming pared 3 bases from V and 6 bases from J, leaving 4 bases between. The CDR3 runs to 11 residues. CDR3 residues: CASSMRDTQYF. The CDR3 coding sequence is TGTGCCAGTAGTATGAGGGATACGCAGTATTTT.

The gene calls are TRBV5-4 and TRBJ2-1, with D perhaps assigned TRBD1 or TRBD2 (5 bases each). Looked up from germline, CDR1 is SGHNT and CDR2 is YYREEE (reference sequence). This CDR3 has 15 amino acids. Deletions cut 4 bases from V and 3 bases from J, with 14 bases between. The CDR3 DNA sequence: TGTGCCAGCAGCGGGACGCCAAGCGGCTACAATGAGCAGTTCTTC. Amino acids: CASSGTPSGYNEQFF.

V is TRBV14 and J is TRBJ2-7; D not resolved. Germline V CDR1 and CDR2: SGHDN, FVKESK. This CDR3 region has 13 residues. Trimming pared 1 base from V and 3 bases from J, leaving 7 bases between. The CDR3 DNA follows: TGTGCCAGCAGCCAAGCCAGCCGCTACGAGCAGTACTTC. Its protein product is CASSQASRYEQYF.

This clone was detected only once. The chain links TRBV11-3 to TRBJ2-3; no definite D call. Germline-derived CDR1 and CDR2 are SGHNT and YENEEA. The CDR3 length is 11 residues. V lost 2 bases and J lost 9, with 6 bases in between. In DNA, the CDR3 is TGTGCCAGCAGCTTATCTCTCACGCAGTATTTT. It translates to CASSLSLTQYF. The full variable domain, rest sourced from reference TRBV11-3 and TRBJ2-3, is EAGVVQSPRYKIIEKKQPVAFWCNPISGHNTLYWYLQNLGQGPELLIRYENEEAVDDSQLPKDRFSAERLKGVDSTLKIQPAELGDSAVYLCASSLSLTQYFGPGTRLTVL.